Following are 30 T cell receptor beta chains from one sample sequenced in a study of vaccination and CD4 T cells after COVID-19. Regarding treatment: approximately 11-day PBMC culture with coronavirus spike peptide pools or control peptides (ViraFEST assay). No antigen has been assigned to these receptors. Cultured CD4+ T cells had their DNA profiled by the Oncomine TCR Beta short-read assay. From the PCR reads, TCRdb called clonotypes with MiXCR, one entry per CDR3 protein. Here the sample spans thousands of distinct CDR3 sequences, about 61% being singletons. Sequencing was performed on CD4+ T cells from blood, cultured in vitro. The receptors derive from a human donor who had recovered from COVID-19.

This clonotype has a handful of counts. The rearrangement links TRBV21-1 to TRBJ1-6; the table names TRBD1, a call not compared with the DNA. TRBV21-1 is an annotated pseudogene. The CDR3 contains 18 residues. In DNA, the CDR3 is TGTGCCAGCAGCAACCGGGACGGACGTACAGGCCTTAATTCACCCCTCCACTTT. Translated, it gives CASSNRDGRTGLNSPLHF.

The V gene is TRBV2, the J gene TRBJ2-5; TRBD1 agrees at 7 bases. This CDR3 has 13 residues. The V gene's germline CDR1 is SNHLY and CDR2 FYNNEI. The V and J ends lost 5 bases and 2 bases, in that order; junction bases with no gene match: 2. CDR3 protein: CASSRTGQETQYF. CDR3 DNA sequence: TGTGCCAGCAGTCGGACAGGACAAGAGACCCAGTACTTC.

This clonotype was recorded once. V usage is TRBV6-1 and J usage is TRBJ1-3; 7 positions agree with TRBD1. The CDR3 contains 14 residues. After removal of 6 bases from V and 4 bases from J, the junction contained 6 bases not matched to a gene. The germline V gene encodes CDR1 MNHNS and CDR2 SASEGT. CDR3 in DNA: TGTGCCAGCAGAAAGGGACAGATAGGAAACACCATATATTTT. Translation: CASRKGQIGNTIYF.

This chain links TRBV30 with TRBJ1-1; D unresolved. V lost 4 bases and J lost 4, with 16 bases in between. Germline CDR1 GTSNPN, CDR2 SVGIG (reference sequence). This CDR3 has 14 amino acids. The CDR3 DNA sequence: TGTGCCTGGATACGGGCGGGTGAAGGCACTGAAGCTTTCTTT. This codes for CAWIRAGEGTEAFF.

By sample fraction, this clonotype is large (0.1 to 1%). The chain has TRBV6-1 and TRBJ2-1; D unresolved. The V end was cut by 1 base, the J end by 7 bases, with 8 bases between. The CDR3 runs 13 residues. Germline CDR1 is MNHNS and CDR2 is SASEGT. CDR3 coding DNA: TGTGCCAGCAGTGAAGTAATCGCTAATGAGCAGTTCTTC. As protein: CASSEVIANEQFF.

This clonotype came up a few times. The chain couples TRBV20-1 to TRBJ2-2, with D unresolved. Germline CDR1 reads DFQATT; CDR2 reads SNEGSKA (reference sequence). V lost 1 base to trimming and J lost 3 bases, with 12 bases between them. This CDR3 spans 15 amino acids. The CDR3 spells CSARARNQDTGELFF. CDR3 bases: TGCAGTGCTAGAGCCAGGAACCAAGACACCGGGGAGCTGTTTTTT.

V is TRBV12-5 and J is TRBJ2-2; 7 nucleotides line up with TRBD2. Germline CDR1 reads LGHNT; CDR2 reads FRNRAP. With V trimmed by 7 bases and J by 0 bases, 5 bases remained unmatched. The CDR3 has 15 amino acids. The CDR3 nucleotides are TGTGCTAGTGTTCTCAGCGGGGCGAACACCGGGGAGCTGTTTTTT. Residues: CASVLSGANTGELFF.

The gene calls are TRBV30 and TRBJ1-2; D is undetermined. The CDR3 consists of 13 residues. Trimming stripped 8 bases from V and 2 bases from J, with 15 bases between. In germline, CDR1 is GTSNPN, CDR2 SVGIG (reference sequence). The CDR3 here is CARGVQQNYGYTF. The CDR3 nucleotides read TGTGCCCGGGGTGTCCAACAGAACTATGGCTACACCTTC. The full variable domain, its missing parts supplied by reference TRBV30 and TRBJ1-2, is SQTIHQWPATLVQPVGSPLSLECTVEGTSNPNLYWYRQAAGRGLQLLFYSVGIGQISSEVPQNLSASRPQDRQFILSSKKLLLSDSGFYLCARGVQQNYGYTFGSGTRLTVV.

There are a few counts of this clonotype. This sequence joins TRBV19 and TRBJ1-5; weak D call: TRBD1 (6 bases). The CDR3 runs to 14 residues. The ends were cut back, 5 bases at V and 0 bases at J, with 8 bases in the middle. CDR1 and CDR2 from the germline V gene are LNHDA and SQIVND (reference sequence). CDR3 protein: CASSVQGSNQPQHF. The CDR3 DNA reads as TGTGCCAGTAGTGTACAGGGTAGCAATCAGCCCCAGCATTTT.

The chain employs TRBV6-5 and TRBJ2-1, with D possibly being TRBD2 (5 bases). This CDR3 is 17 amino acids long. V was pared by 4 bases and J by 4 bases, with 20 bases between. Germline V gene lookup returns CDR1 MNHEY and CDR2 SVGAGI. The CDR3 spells CASSFPRGSVRYNEQFF. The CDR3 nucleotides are TGTGCCAGCAGTTTTCCCCGGGGTAGCGTAAGATACAATGAGCAGTTCTTC.

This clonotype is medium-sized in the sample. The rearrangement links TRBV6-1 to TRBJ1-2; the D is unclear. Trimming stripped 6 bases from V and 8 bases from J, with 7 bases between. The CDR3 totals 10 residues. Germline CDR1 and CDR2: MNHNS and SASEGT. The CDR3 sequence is CASSEWGYTF. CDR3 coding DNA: TGTGCCAGCAGCGAATGGGGCTACACCTTC.

The chain's CDR3 is CASSLGEYGGEGQPQHF. In DNA, the CDR3 is TGTGCCAGCAGCTTAGGAGAATATGGAGGGGAAGGACAGCCCCAGCATTTT. The chain has TRBV7-2 and TRBJ1-5; tentative D call: TRBD1 (5 bases). Germline V gene sequence: CDR1 SGHTA, CDR2 FQGNSA. Between the trimmed V and J ends, which lost 1 base and 7 bases, there was a span of 20 bases. The CDR3 sequence is 17 residues long.

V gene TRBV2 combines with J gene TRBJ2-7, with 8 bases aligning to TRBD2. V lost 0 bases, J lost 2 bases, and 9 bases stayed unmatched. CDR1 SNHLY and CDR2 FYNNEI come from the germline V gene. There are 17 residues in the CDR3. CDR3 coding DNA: TGTGCCAGCAGTGAAGCTATCGGGGTAGCGGGGACCTACGAGCAGTACTTC. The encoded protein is CASSEAIGVAGTYEQYF.

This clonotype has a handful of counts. The CDR3 is CATSDRTVNTGELFF. Written as DNA, the CDR3 is TGTGCCACCAGTGACCGTACGGTAAACACCGGGGAGCTGTTTTTT. This chain links TRBV24-1 with TRBJ2-2; D gene unclear. Trimming shortened V by 4 bases and J by 2 bases, and 10 bases separated the two germline ends. The CDR3 runs to 15 residues. Germline V gene lookup returns CDR1 KGHDR and CDR2 SFDVKD.

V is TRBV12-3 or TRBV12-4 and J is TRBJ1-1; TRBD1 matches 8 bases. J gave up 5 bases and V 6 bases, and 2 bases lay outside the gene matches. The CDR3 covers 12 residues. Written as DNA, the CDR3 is TGTGCCAGCAGCACAGGGGGGACTGAAGCTTTCTTT. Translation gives CASSTGGTEAFF.

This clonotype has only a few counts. CDR3 protein: CSAISSGFDGYTF. In DNA, the CDR3 is TGCAGTGCTATTAGCAGCGGTTTTGATGGCTACACCTTC. The chain uses TRBV20-1 and TRBJ1-2; the D is unclear. There are 13 residues in the CDR3. The ends were cut back, 4 bases at V and 6 bases at J, with 15 bases in the middle. CDR1 is DFQATT and CDR2 is SNEGSKA in the germline V gene (reference sequence).

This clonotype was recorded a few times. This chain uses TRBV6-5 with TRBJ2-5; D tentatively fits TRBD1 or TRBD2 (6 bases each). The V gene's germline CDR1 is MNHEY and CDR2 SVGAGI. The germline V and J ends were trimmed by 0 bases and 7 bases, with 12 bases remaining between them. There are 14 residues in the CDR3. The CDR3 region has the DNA TGTGCCAGCAGTTACTCGGGGGGCCGGATGACCCAGTACTTC. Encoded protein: CASSYSGGRMTQYF.

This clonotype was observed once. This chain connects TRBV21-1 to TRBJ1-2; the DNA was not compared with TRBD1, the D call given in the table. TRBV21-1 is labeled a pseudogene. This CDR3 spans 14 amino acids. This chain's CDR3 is CASSILGQNYGYTF. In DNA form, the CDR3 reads TGTGCCAGCAGCATATTGGGACAGAACTATGGCTACACCTTC.

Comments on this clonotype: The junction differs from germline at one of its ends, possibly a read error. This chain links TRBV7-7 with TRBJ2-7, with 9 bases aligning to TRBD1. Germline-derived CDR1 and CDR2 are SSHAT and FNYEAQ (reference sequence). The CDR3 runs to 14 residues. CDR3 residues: CASSPGTGTYEQYF. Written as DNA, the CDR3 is TGTGCTAGCAGCCCCGGGACAGGGACCTACGAGCAGTACTTC.

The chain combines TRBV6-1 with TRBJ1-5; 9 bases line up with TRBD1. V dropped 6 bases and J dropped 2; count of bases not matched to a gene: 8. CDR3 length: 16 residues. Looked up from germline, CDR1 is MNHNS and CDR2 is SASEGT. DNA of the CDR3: TGTGCCAGCAGGGTACAGGGGGCAAGAGGCAATCAGCCCCAGCATTTT. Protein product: CASRVQGARGNQPQHF.

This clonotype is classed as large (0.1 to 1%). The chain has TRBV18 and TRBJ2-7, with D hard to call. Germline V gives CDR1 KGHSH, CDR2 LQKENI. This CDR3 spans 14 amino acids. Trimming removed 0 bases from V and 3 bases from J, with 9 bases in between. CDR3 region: CASSPPLKHYEQYF. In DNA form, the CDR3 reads TGTGCCAGCTCACCACCGCTCAAGCACTACGAGCAGTACTTC.

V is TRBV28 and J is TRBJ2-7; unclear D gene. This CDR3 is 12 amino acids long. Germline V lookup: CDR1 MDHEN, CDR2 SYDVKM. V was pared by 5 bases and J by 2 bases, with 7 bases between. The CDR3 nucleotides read TGTGCCAGCAGTAGAAGCACCTACGAGCAGTACTTC. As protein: CASSRSTYEQYF.

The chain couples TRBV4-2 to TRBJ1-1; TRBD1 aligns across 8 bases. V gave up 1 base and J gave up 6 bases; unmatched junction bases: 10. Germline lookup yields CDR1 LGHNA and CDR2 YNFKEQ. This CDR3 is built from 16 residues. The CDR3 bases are TGTGCCAGCAGCCAAGGGGGCAGGGGGCGCGATTCTGAAGCTTTCTTT. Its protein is CASSQGGRGRDSEAFF.

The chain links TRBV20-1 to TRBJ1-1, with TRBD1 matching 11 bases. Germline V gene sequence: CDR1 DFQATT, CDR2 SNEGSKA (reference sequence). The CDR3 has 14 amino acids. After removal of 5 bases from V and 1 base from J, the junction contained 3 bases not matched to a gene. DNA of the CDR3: TGCAGTGCTGGGACAGGGGGGGGGAACACTGAAGCTTTCTTT. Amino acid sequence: CSAGTGGGNTEAFF.

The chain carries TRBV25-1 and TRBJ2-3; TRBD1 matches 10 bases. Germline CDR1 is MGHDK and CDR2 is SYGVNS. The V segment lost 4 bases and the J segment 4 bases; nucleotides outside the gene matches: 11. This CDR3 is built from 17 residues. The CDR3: CASSGWSGTGVADTQYF. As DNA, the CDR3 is TGTGCCAGCAGTGGATGGTCCGGGACAGGGGTCGCAGATACGCAGTATTTT.

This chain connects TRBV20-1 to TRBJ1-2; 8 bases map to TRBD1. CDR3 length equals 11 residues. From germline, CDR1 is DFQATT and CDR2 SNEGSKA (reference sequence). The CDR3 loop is CNIDRGNGYTF. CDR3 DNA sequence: TGCAACATTGACAGGGGAAATGGCTACACCTTC.

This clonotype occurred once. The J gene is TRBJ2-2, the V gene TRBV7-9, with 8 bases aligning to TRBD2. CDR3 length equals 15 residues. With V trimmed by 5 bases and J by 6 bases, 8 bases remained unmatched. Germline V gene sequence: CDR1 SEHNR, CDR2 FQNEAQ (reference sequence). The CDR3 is CASSEDAGGPGELFF. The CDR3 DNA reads TGTGCCAGCAGCGAAGACGCGGGGGGCCCCGGGGAGCTGTTTTTT.

CDR3 coding DNA: TGTGCCAGCAGTTCTGGGAGCACTGAAGCTTTCTTT. Amino acids: CASSSGSTEAFF. This chain links TRBV28 with TRBJ1-1; D not certain. V was cut by 4 bases and J by 4 bases, with 7 bases left in between. The CDR3 is 12 amino acids. Germline CDR1 is MDHEN and CDR2 is SYDVKM.

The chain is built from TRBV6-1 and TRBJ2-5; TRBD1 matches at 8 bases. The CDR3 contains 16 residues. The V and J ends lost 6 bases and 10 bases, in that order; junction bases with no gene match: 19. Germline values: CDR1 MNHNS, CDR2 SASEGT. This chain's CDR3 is CASSPPTGASPWDQYF. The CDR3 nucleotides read TGTGCCAGCAGCCCCCCGACAGGGGCTAGCCCCTGGGACCAGTACTTC.

The DNA for the CDR3 is TGTGCCAGCAGTGAAACCGACGACTACAATGAGCAGTTCTTC. It specifies CASSETDDYNEQFF. The V and J genes are TRBV6-1 and TRBJ2-1; no clear D gene. Germline assignment: CDR1 MNHNS and CDR2 SASEGT. Trimming stripped 2 bases from V and 3 bases from J, with 8 bases between. The CDR3 has 14 residues.